The entry below gives a single TCR beta chain sequence along with its context. The target antigen is unknown. This sample was taken from a study of T cell responses to AZD1222 COVID-19 vaccine. Germline V CDR1 and CDR2: MGHRA, YSYEKL. The CDR3 loop spans 16 amino acids. V was shortened by 0 bases and J by 4 bases, with 12 bases between the two germline ends. Study-wide results and caveats: There were mostly white British donors and more females than males, and clonal diversity was possibly underestimated.

The table came from immunoSEQ multiplex PCR; TCRdb's copy has only in-frame clones and leaves some out. The sample consists of more than 85,000 clones, approximately 90% of them appearing once. This sequence joins TRBV4-1 and TRBJ2-2; D uncertain. The sequence came from an adult in good health. The material sequenced was peripheral blood, taken on day 0 of AZD1222 vaccination. This CDR3 is CASSQEDPNFTGELFF. The CDR3 DNA is TGCGCCAGCAGCCAAGAAGATCCGAATTTCACCGGGGAGCTGTTTTTT.